The 14 T cell receptor beta chains presented below share a single source sample, sequenced in a study of cytomegalovirus exposure and HLA in healthy donors. 13 Jbeta primers and 60 Vbeta primers were used for the PCR. Profiling relied on immunoSEQ multiplex PCR, and the TCRdb table lists in-frame clones only, not all of them. This sample has about 38,000 clones, with 75% to 90% found just once. The sequencing sample was made of PBMCs. All receptors derive from a woman aged 40-49 years in good health and CMV-seropositive.

V gene TRBV30 combines with J gene TRBJ1-2; TRBD1 matches at 9 bases. Per germline, CDR1 GTSNPN and CDR2 SVGIG (reference sequence). The V and J ends lost 3 bases and 7 bases, in that order; junction bases with no gene match: 6. The CDR3 is 13 residues long. The CDR3 reads CAWRPTGGGGYTF. CDR3 coding DNA: TGTGCCTGGAGGCCCACAGGGGGCGGTGGCTACACCTTC.

The J gene is TRBJ2-7, the V gene TRBV15, with 7 bases that match TRBD1. The trim removed 0 bases at V and 5 bases at J, leaving 7 bases unmatched. Germline V gene data show CDR1 as LNHNV and CDR2 as YYDKDF (reference sequence). This CDR3 has 15 amino acids. The CDR3 sequence: CATSRDRAGGDEQYF. The CDR3 bases are TGTGCCACCAGCAGAGATAGGGCAGGGGGAGACGAGCAGTACTTC.

The chain carries TRBV4-3 and TRBJ1-4, with D hard to call. V was pared by 0 bases and J by 7 bases, with 12 bases between. The V gene's germline CDR1 is LGHNA and CDR2 YSLEER. The CDR3 has 15 amino acids. The CDR3 sequence is CASSQDGREVEKLFF. CDR3 nucleotide sequence: TGCGCCAGCAGCCAAGATGGTAGGGAGGTTGAAAAACTGTTTTTT.

The chain combines TRBV4-3 with TRBJ1-4; D possibly corresponds to TRBD1 (5 bases). V lost 0 bases to trimming and J lost 7 bases, with 15 bases between them. Germline V gene lookup returns CDR1 LGHNA and CDR2 YSLEER. This CDR3 spans 16 amino acids. CDR3 sequence: CASSQDRTGGGEKLFF. The CDR3 DNA follows: TGCGCCAGCAGCCAAGATAGAACAGGCGGTGGTGAAAAACTGTTTTTT.

The chain couples TRBV28 to TRBJ1-6; D may be TRBD1 (5 bases). The CDR3 spans 14 residues. V gave up 7 bases and J gave up 7 bases, with 14 bases separating them. The germline V gene encodes CDR1 MDHEN and CDR2 SYDVKM. CDR3 protein: CASTGGFTNSPLHF. For the CDR3, the DNA is TGTGCCAGCACCGGGGGTTTTACGAATTCACCCCTCCACTTT.

This rearrangement joins TRBV12-2 to TRBJ2-7; the table's D call, TRBD2, was not checked against the DNA. TRBV12-2 is given as a pseudogene. The CDR3 length is 13 residues. The CDR3 protein is CASRPSRVREQYF. Written as DNA, the CDR3 is TGTGCAAGTCGCCCCTCGAGGGTCAGGGAGCAGTACTTC.

The chain carries TRBV6-6 and TRBJ1-2, with D maybe TRBD1 (6 bases). The CDR3 spans 15 residues. Trimming took 6 bases from V and 8 from J, leaving 22 bases between them. Germline loops: CDR1 MNHNY, CDR2 SVGAGI (reference sequence). CDR3 nucleotides: TGTGCCAGCAGCCCAGAGGGGGGGACCGCCCAGGGCTACACCTTC. Translating it yields CASSPEGGTAQGYTF.

This chain connects TRBV5-1 to TRBJ1-2; tentatively, D is TRBD1 (5 bases). Germline lookup yields CDR1 SGHRS and CDR2 YFSETQ. V shed 0 bases and J shed 6 bases, with 6 bases lying between them. This CDR3 region has 12 residues. The CDR3 loop is CASSLEGHGYTF. In nucleotides, the CDR3 is TGCGCCAGCAGCTTGGAGGGGCATGGCTACACCTTC. Full variable domain (remainder filled in from reference TRBV5-1 and TRBJ1-2): KAGVTQTPRYLIKTRGQQVTLSCSPISGHRSVSWYQQTPGQGLQFLFEYFSETQRNKGNFPGRFSGRQFSNSRSEMNVSTLELGDSALYLCASSLEGHGYTFGSGTRLTVV.

The chain joins TRBV4-3 to TRBJ1-5; D gene unclear. The CDR3 runs to 18 residues. Trimming removed 0 bases from V and 4 bases from J, with 19 bases in between. Germline values: CDR1 LGHNA, CDR2 YSLEER. The chain's CDR3 is CASSQDYRDFFSNQPQHF. The CDR3 nucleotides are TGCGCCAGCAGCCAAGATTACCGGGATTTCTTTTCTAATCAGCCCCAGCATTTT.

The chain combines TRBV5-1 with TRBJ1-4, with D unclear. This CDR3 is 16 amino acids long. Trimming took off 4 bases at V and 8 bases at J, with 21 bases between the two ends. Germline values: CDR1 SGHRS, CDR2 YFSETQ. CDR3 region: CASSPTSGLGEEKLFF. In DNA, the CDR3 is TGCGCCAGCAGCCCAACCTCCGGCCTCGGGGAGGAAAAACTGTTTTTT.

This sequence joins TRBV5-1 and TRBJ2-1, with 8 positions matching TRBD2. The CDR3 has 18 amino acids. In germline, CDR1 is SGHRS, CDR2 YFSETQ. After removal of 4 bases from V and 3 bases from J, the junction contained 15 bases not matched to a gene. The CDR3 DNA reads TGCGCCAGCAGCCCATTAGGAGCGAGCGGGGGTCTCTACAATGAGCAGTTCTTC. Protein: CASSPLGASGGLYNEQFF.

The chain combines TRBV5-1 with TRBJ2-5; TRBD2 agrees at 10 bases. The CDR3 consists of 16 residues. Germline V gene sequence: CDR1 SGHRS, CDR2 YFSETQ. V lost 5 bases, J lost 2 bases, and 9 bases stayed unmatched. The CDR3 bases are TGCGCCAGCAGGGGCCTAGCGGGGGTTGAACAAGAGACCCAGTACTTC. It is translated as CASRGLAGVEQETQYF.

The rearrangement links TRBV5-3 to TRBJ1-4; D ambiguous. TRBV5-3 is recorded as an ORF, its role being uncertain. The CDR3 spans 15 residues. V lost 4 bases and J lost 4, with 14 bases in between. The DNA of the CDR3 is TGTGCCAGAAGCCTGGCTTACTCAATTAATGAAAAACTGTTTTTT. It is translated as CARSLAYSINEKLFF.

Only one count was recorded for this clone. This chain's CDR3 is CASSSRLAGVQEGEQFF. The CDR3 region has the DNA TGTGCCAGCAGCTCTCGACTAGCGGGGGTCCAAGAGGGTGAGCAGTTCTTC. The chain uses TRBV7-9 and TRBJ2-1; 12 nucleotides line up with TRBD2. CDR1 SEHNR and CDR2 FQNEAQ come from the germline V gene (reference sequence). Germline trimming cut 4 bases from V and 9 bases from J; bases unmatched to any gene: 13. The CDR3 is 17 residues long.